This T cell receptor beta chain was captured by sequencing in a study of T-cell memory formation after mild COVID-19. Study results and caveats: CD4+ contracting clones were mainly CM and EM; CD8+ ones, EMRA.

Via MiXCR, TCRdb re-called the 5' RACE reads, giving one row per CDR3 protein. This table has 430,000 or so distinct CDR3 sequences, roughly 25% appearing once. CDR3 length equals 15 residues. Losses at the gene ends were 2 bases for V and 5 bases for J; bases not matched to a gene: 8. Germline-derived CDR1 and CDR2 are SEHNR and FQNEAQ (reference sequence). This clonotype showed up just a few times. Its cognate antigen is unknown. The sequencing sample was made of PBMCs or a T cell subset sorted from them (not recorded which). The clonotype was recovered from an adult woman who had mild COVID-19 (a few samples of this study predate the infection). Cell type and time point are not known. The chain joins TRBV7-9 to TRBJ2-7, with 8 bases fitting TRBD2. CDR3 coding DNA: TGTGCCAGCAGCTTATCTACGGGAGGGCCCCACGAGCAGTACTTC. Protein sequence: CASSLSTGGPHEQYF.